This TCR beta chain stems from a study of post-analysis software for immune sequencing data. Overall study context: There were relapsing-remitting, secondary progressive and progressive-relapsing multiple sclerosis among the disease courses included.

Study-wide findings and caveats: Among multiple sclerosis patients, normalized Chao1 diversity was significantly below that of controls. Clustering by F measure revealed strong co-clustering among samples prepared together in one batch. A few TRBV segments appeared more often in patients than in controls, and TRBV5-6, TRBV5-1 and TRBV20-1 were among these.

The authors incorporated unique molecular identifiers into the TCR beta cDNA libraries. When roughly 1 to 10 million T cells were used, they gave hundreds of thousands of cDNA molecules. TCRdb itself ran the PCR reads through MiXCR, one entry per CDR3 protein. This table holds about 500,000 distinct CDR3 sequences, roughly 45% found once. This clonotype was seen only a few times. What it binds is unknown. This CDR3 is built from 14 residues. Trimming took 3 bases from V and 5 from J, leaving 12 bases between them. Germline V gives CDR1 SGHVS, CDR2 FNYEAQ. This chain joins TRBV7-6 and TRBJ2-3; no clear D gene. This clonotype was sampled from a girl aged 5-17 years with multiple sclerosis. Sequenced input: blood. CDR3 loop: CASSLTGAQDTQYF. In DNA form, the CDR3 reads TGTGCCAGCAGCTTGACCGGTGCCCAAGATACGCAGTATTTT.